This T cell receptor beta chain was profiled in a study of blood T cell repertoires in COVID-19. In the study overall: From the United States, Italy and Spain came samples of acute and convalescent COVID-19. PBMCs, B-cell-depleted T cells, or T cells were the source of the cDNA or gDNA that made up the material.

Per the authors' pipeline: Amplification of reference gene primers was used by the study to estimate nucleated cell counts. The assay was immunoSEQ multiplex PCR, and TCRdb's table has in-frame clones only and misses some. The V and J calls and the clone size are those of that table, but D and trimming were determined from the DNA. The sample has 130,000 to 150,000 clones, approximately 90% seen once. J gave up 5 bases and V 5 bases, and 8 bases lay outside the gene matches. Per the germline V gene, CDR1 is SEHNR and CDR2 is FQNEAQ (reference sequence). The CDR3 covers 15 residues. The TCR comes from a human donor in a cohort sampled during active COVID-19. Sample: peripheral blood. This sequence joins TRBV7-9 and TRBJ1-4; 7 bases align to TRBD1. The CDR3 protein is CASSLRQGENEKLFF. DNA of the CDR3: TGTGCCAGCAGCCTGAGGCAGGGGGAAAATGAAAAACTGTTTTTT.